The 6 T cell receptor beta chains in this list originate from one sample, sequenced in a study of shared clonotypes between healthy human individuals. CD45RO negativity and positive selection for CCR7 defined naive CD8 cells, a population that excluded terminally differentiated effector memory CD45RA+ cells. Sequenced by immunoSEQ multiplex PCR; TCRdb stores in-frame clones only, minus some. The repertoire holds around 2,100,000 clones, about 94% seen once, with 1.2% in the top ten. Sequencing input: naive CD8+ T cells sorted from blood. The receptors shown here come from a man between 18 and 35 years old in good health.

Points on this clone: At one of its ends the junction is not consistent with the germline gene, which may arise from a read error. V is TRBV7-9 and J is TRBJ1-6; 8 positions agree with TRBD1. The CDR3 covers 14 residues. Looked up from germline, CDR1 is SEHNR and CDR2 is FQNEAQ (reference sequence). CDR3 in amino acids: CASSSGQGRSPPHF. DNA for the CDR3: TGTGCCAGCAGCTCTGGACAGGGTAGATCACCCCCCCACTTT.

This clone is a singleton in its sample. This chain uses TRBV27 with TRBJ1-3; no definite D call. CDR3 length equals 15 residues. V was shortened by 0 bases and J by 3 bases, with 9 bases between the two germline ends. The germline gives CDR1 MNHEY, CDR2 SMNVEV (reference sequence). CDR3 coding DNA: TGTGCCAGCAGTTTATCTCCGCGGGTTGGAAACACCATATATTTT. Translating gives CASSLSPRVGNTIYF.

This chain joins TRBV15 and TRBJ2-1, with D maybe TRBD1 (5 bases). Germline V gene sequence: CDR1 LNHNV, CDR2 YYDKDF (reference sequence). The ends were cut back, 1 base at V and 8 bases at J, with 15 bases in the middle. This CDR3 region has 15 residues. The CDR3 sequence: CATSRAAGFDHEQFF. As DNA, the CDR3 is TGTGCCACCAGCAGAGCGGCAGGGTTTGATCATGAGCAGTTCTTC.

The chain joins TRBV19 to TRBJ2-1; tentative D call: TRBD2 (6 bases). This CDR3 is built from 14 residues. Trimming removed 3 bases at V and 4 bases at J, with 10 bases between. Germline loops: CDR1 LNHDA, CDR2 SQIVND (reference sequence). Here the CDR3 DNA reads TGTGCCAGTAGTATTACGGGGGTGTACAATGAGCAGTTCTTC. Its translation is CASSITGVYNEQFF.

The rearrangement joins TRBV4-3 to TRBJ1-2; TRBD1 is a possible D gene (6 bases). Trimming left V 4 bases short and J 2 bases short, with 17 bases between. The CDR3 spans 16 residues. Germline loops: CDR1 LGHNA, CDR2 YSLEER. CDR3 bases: TGCGCCAGCAGCCCCGCTGCGGGGGCGTGGAACTATGGCTACACCTTC. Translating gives CASSPAAGAWNYGYTF.

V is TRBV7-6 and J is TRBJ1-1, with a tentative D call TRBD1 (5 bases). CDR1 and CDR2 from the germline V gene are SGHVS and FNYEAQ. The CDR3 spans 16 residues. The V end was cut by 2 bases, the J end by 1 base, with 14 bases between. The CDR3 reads CASSLRWGAGNTEAFF. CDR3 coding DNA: TGTGCCAGCAGCTTAAGGTGGGGCGCTGGGAACACTGAAGCTTTCTTT.